This entry lists 18 T cell receptor beta chains sequenced from one sample in a study of blood T cell repertoires in COVID-19. Profiled with immunoSEQ multiplex PCR; TCRdb holds only in-frame clones, not every one. The sample lists about 250,000 clones; approximately 88% were seen once. Sequencing used PBMCs or T cells enriched from blood (not recorded which). The receptors stem from a woman aged 25 to 39 with acute COVID-19.

The chain uses TRBV6-2 or TRBV6-3 and TRBJ1-5; D is undetermined. The germline CDR1 and CDR2 sequences are MNHEY and SVGEGT. V dropped 4 bases and J dropped 0 bases, with 10 bases sitting between them. This CDR3 spans 15 amino acids. Here the CDR3 reads CASSFGRHSNQPQHF. CDR3 in DNA: TGTGCCAGCAGTTTCGGGAGGCATAGCAATCAGCCCCAGCATTTT.

This chain joins TRBV12-3 or TRBV12-4 and TRBJ2-7; D gene unclear. The ends were cut back, 2 bases at V and 7 bases at J, with 9 bases in the middle. The CDR3 is 12 amino acids. The CDR3 region has the DNA TGTGCCAGCAGTTTATCGATCGGGGAGCAGTACTTC. This translates into CASSLSIGEQYF.

This chain joins TRBV4-1 and TRBJ1-5, with D uncertain. This CDR3 is 13 amino acids long. Deletions cut 0 bases from V and 7 bases from J, with 7 bases between. CDR1 and CDR2 (germline): MGHRA, YSYEKL. CDR3 loop: CASSQDLVQPQHF. The CDR3 DNA sequence: TGCGCCAGCAGCCAAGATTTAGTGCAGCCCCAGCATTTT.

This chain uses TRBV4-2 with TRBJ2-5; D might be TRBD2 (7 bases). There are 14 residues in the CDR3. Trimming took off 3 bases at V and 5 bases at J, with 13 bases between the two ends. The germline V gene has CDR1 LGHNA and CDR2 YNFKEQ. Here the CDR3 reads CASSQGGPRETQYF. CDR3 DNA sequence: TGTGCCAGCAGCCAGGGGGGGCCACGGGAGACCCAGTACTTC.

This clone was recorded once. The gene calls are TRBV6-1 and TRBJ1-3; D is uncertain. This CDR3 is 17 amino acids long. V was trimmed by 0 bases and J by 0 bases, leaving 12 bases between them. The germline CDR1 and CDR2 sequences are MNHNS and SASEGT. The CDR3 sequence is CASSEAYNPFSGNTIYF. Written as DNA, the CDR3 is TGTGCCAGCAGTGAAGCGTATAATCCCTTCTCTGGAAACACCATATATTTT.

The rearrangement joins TRBV2 to TRBJ2-7; 9 nucleotides agree with TRBD1. The trim removed 6 bases at V and 4 bases at J, leaving 4 bases unmatched. The CDR3 is 13 amino acids. CDR1 is SNHLY and CDR2 is FYNNEI in the germline V gene. CDR3 sequence (DNA): TGTGCCAGCAGAGGGACAGGGTCGTACGAGCAGTACTTC. Protein product: CASRGTGSYEQYF.

This chain links TRBV19 with TRBJ2-2; tentatively, D is TRBD2 (6 bases). CDR1 is LNHDA, CDR2 SQIVND, per germline (reference sequence). Trimming took 7 bases from V and 11 from J, leaving 17 bases between them. CDR3 size: 13 residues. CDR3 protein: CASNVIGEVELFF. The CDR3, as DNA: TGTGCCAGTAATGTTATCGGGGAGGTAGAGCTGTTTTTT.

V gene TRBV7-2 combines with J gene TRBJ2-2; 9 bases fit TRBD1. This CDR3 has 16 amino acids. After removal of 1 base from V and 4 bases from J, the junction contained 4 bases not matched to a gene. CDR1 is SGHTA and CDR2 is FQGNSA in the germline V gene. CDR3 in DNA: TGTGCCAGCAGCTTAGTTGGGACAGGGCTCACCGGGGAGCTGTTTTTT. Its translation: CASSLVGTGLTGELFF. The variable domain in full, with the rest retrieved from reference TRBV7-2 and TRBJ2-2, is GAGVSQSPSNKVTEKGKDVELRCDPISGHTALYWYRQSLGQGLEFLIYFQGNSAPDKSGLPSDRFSAERTGGSVSTLTIQRTQQEDSAVYLCASSLVGTGLTGELFFGEGSRLTVL.

This clone was observed a handful of times. Distinct nucleotide sequences in the sample also encode this CDR3. The V gene is TRBV20-1, the J gene TRBJ2-3; no firm D call. This CDR3 is 10 amino acids long. Trimming cost V 6 bases and J 2 bases, with 3 bases left between them. CDR1 DFQATT and CDR2 SNEGSKA come from the germline V gene (reference sequence). This chain's CDR3 is CSALTDTQYF. DNA for the CDR3: TGCAGTGCCCTCACAGATACGCAGTATTTT.

The CDR3 nucleotides are TGTGCCAGCAGCGCCGGGACAGGCCCCTACGAGCAGTACTTC. It codes for CASSAGTGPYEQYF. The chain has TRBV6-6 and TRBJ2-7; TRBD1 matches at 8 bases. J lost 2 bases, V lost 6 bases, and 6 bases had no gene match. Germline CDR1 reads MNHNY; CDR2 reads SVGAGI (reference sequence). This CDR3 comprises 14 residues.

The chain employs TRBV9 and TRBJ2-7; TRBD1 aligns across 8 bases. Germline trimming cut 0 bases from V and 4 bases from J; bases unmatched to any gene: 6. Per the germline V gene, CDR1 is SGDLS and CDR2 is YYNGEE. There are 15 residues in the CDR3. In nucleotides, the CDR3 is TGTGCCAGCAGCGTAGGGGGCAGGGGGCATTACGAGCAGTACTTC. This gives the protein CASSVGGRGHYEQYF. Using reference TRBV9 and TRBJ2-7 for the parts outside the CDR3, the full variable domain is DSGVTQTPKHLITATGQRVTLRCSPRSGDLSVYWYQQSLDQGLQFLIQYYNGEERAKGNILERFSAQQFPDLHSELNLSSLELGDSALYFCASSVGGRGHYEQYFGPGTRLTVT.

The rearrangement joins TRBV6-5 to TRBJ1-6, with D hard to call. V shed 6 bases and J shed 5 bases, with 11 bases lying between them. Per germline, CDR1 MNHEY and CDR2 SVGAGI. The CDR3 is made up of 14 amino acids. CDR3 in DNA: TGTGCCAGCAGCCAAGCTCTTGATAATTCACCCCTCCACTTT. Translated, it gives CASSQALDNSPLHF.

This clone has only a few counts. J is TRBJ2-7 and V is TRBV3-1 (or the pseudogene TRBV3-2); D not certain. The germline gives CDR1 LGHDT, CDR2 YNNKEL (reference sequence). This CDR3 contains 14 residues. V dropped 0 bases and J dropped 3 bases, with 9 bases sitting between them. The CDR3 coding sequence is TGTGCCAGCAGCCAAGATGCACAGAACTACGAGCAGTACTTC. Its protein is CASSQDAQNYEQYF.

The chain combines TRBV19 with TRBJ2-2; D perhaps matches TRBD1 (6 bases). The CDR3 runs 11 residues. Trimming removed 8 bases from V and 7 bases from J, with 8 bases in between. Germline V gene lookup returns CDR1 LNHDA and CDR2 SQIVND (reference sequence). The CDR3 sequence is CASEGVGELFF. In DNA, the CDR3 is TGTGCCAGTGAGGGGGTCGGGGAGCTGTTTTTT.

The chain carries TRBV3-1 (or the pseudogene TRBV3-2) and TRBJ1-6; 7 bases agree with TRBD1. The germline V gene has CDR1 LGHDT and CDR2 YNNKEL (reference sequence). The CDR3 loop spans 15 amino acids. With V trimmed by 1 base and J by 10 bases, 7 bases remained unmatched. CDR3 loop: CASSQGGTELSPLHF. Written as DNA, the CDR3 is TGTGCCAGCAGCCAAGGGGGGACAGAGCTATCACCCCTCCACTTT.

This chain connects TRBV3-1 (or the pseudogene TRBV3-2) to TRBJ1-5; D uncertain. This CDR3 spans 14 amino acids. The germline V gene encodes CDR1 LGHDT and CDR2 YNNKEL (reference sequence). The ends were cut back, 2 bases at V and 1 base at J, with 6 bases in the middle. This CDR3 is CASSQSESNQPQHF. DNA for the CDR3: TGTGCCAGCAGCCAATCGGAGAGCAATCAGCCCCAGCATTTT.

The chain has TRBV11-2 and TRBJ1-2, with 7 bases fitting TRBD1. Germline V gene data show CDR1 as SGHAT and CDR2 as FQNNGV. The CDR3 is 16 amino acids. Germline trimming cut 5 bases from V and 4 bases from J; bases unmatched to any gene: 13. The chain's CDR3 is CASSTTTGSSLYGYTF. CDR3 bases: TGTGCCAGCAGCACCACGACAGGGAGTAGCCTCTATGGCTACACCTTC.

As to this clone: The identical CDR3 is also encoded by other nucleotide sequences in the sample. This chain connects TRBV29-1 to TRBJ2-7, with D possibly TRBD2 on 6 matching bases. V was clipped by 6 bases and J by 3 bases, with 9 bases between them. Germline assignment: CDR1 SQVTM and CDR2 ANQGSEA. The CDR3 covers 11 residues. The CDR3 nucleotides read TGCAGCGTACTCGGGGGCTACGAGCAGTACTTC. This encodes CSVLGGYEQYF.